These T cell receptor beta chains were read from a single sample in a study of cytomegalovirus exposure and HLA in healthy donors. The data were produced by immunoSEQ multiplex PCR, yet TCRdb's version contains in-frame clones alone and is incomplete. The table lists 100,000 to 150,000 clones, about 90% of them singletons. Sequencing was carried out using PBMCs. The receptor set was obtained from a woman between 18 and 29 years old in good health and CMV-seronegative. Both conserved end residues are part of each CDR3. The D gene is left open where the match is weak. A row's size may be missing; if present it is once, few, many or a size class.

D gene: .
clone size: .
J gene: TRBJ1-2
V gene: TRBV19
CDR3 DNA: TGTGCCAGTAGTATAACAGGGATCGACTATGGCTACACCTTC
CDR3 protein: CASSITGIDYGYTF

D gene: .
clone size: .
J gene: TRBJ2-7
V gene: TRBV5-4
CDR3 DNA: TGTGCCAGCAGCCCCCCTCGGGGCGGGGGCGACGAGCAGTACTTC
CDR3 protein: CASSPPRGGGDEQYF

D gene: TRBD2
clone size: .
J gene: TRBJ2-1
V gene: TRBV6-1
CDR3 DNA: TGTGCCAGCATCCTCAGCGGGGGGGCCTTATCCGAGCAGTTCTTC
CDR3 protein: CASILSGGALSEQFF

D gene: TRBD1
clone size: .
J gene: TRBJ2-7
V gene: TRBV5-1
CDR3 DNA: TGCGCCAGCAGCTTGGGGACAGGGGGCTCCTACGAGCAGTACTTC
CDR3 protein: CASSLGTGGSYEQYF

D gene: .
clone size: .
J gene: TRBJ1-5
V gene: TRBV19
CDR3 DNA: TGTGCCAGCGGGGGGGTGAGCAATCAGCCCCAGCATTTT
CDR3 protein: CASGGVSNQPQHF

D gene: .
clone size: once
J gene: TRBJ2-1
V gene: TRBV7-2
CDR3 DNA: TGTGCCAGCAGCTTAATGGGAGCTAGCGCTTACTCCTACAATGAGCAGTTCTTC
CDR3 protein: CASSLMGASAYSYNEQFF

D gene: .
clone size: .
J gene: TRBJ1-5
V gene: TRBV5-6
CDR3 DNA: TGTGCCAGCAGCTTTCAGGGGTCGGGCAATCAGCCCCAGCATTTT
CDR3 protein: CASSFQGSGNQPQHF

D gene: .
clone size: .
J gene: TRBJ1-1
V gene: TRBV12-5
CDR3 DNA: TGTGCTAGTGGTTTTTTCCCAGGGGCCGTAAGAGGTGACACTGAAGCTTTCTTT
CDR3 protein: CASGFFPGAVRGDTEAFF

D gene: TRBD1
clone size: .
J gene: TRBJ2-5
V gene: TRBV5-1
CDR3 DNA: TGCGCCAGCAGCTTAACAGGGGGCCGGGAGACCCAGTACTTC
CDR3 protein: CASSLTGGRETQYF

D gene: .
clone size: few
J gene: TRBJ2-1
V gene: TRBV13
CDR3 DNA: TGTGCCAGCAGCTCCGGCAATGAGCAGTTCTTC
CDR3 protein: CASSSGNEQFF

D gene: TRBD1
clone size: .
J gene: TRBJ2-5
V gene: TRBV2
CDR3 DNA: TGTGCCAGCAGCCGGGACAGGGACTGGTACCAAGAGACCCAGTACTTC
CDR3 protein: CASSRDRDWYQETQYF

D gene: TRBD1
clone size: .
J gene: TRBJ2-2
V gene: TRBV6-1
CDR3 DNA: TGTGCCAGCAGTGAAGGCAGGGGGCGACTCGCCGGGGAGCTGTTTTTT
CDR3 protein: CASSEGRGRLAGELFF

D gene: .
clone size: .
J gene: TRBJ2-2
V gene: TRBV6-5
CDR3 DNA: TGTGCCAGCCAGGACACCGACACCGGGGAGCTGTTTTTT
CDR3 protein: CASQDTDTGELFF

D gene: .
clone size: once
J gene: TRBJ2-7
V gene: TRBV27
CDR3 DNA: TGTGCCAGCAGTTTACCGGACAGCTCCTACGAGCAGTACTTC
CDR3 protein: CASSLPDSSYEQYF

D gene: .
clone size: .
J gene: TRBJ1-6
V gene: TRBV4-2
CDR3 DNA: TGTGCCAGCAGCCCCGGGACACCATTACCCCTCCACTTT
CDR3 protein: CASSPGTPLPLHF

D gene: .
clone size: .
J gene: TRBJ2-7
V gene: TRBV5-1
CDR3 DNA: TGCGCCAGCAGCACAGGACAGACCTCCTACGAGCAGTACTTC
CDR3 protein: CASSTGQTSYEQYF

D gene: TRBD2
clone size: .
J gene: TRBJ2-3
V gene: TRBV9
CDR3 DNA: TGTGCCAGCAGCCCTCAAGCGGGAGATTTCACAGATACGCAGTATTTT
CDR3 protein: CASSPQAGDFTDTQYF

D gene: .
clone size: once
J gene: TRBJ1-1
V gene: TRBV12-1
CDR3 DNA: TGTGCCAGCAGCCCATTCGGCGGGACTGAAGCTTTCTTT
CDR3 protein: CASSPFGGTEAFF

D gene: .
clone size: .
J gene: TRBJ1-5
V gene: TRBV1
CDR3 DNA: TGCACCAGCAGCCAAGGGGATGCGGGGGGCCGTCAGCCCCAGCATTTT
CDR3 protein: CTSSQGDAGGRQPQHF